The 21 T cell receptor beta chains below were found in one sample sequenced in a study of early T cells in non-severe SARS-CoV-2 infection (dated by TCRdb to the early 2020s). The library came from 5' RACE. This sample was sequenced with a NextSeq 500. TCRdb handled the public reads itself, with Q25 trimming in fastp and clone calling in MiXCR, and kept productive beta chains. Entries that share a CDR3 protein sequence are merged under the most common genes and DNA. This sample holds about 28,000 distinct CDR3 sequences; under 5.5% were observed only once. Clones ranked in the top ten supply about 6% of the sample. The specimen comprised whole blood, sampled at baseline. The receptors were gathered from an adult who was a healthcare worker with PCR-confirmed SARS-CoV-2 infection or an uninfected control (not recorded which).

This clonotype was counted at least ten times. The CDR3 loop is CATQEDTYYGYTF. In nucleotides, the CDR3 is TGTGCCACCCAAGAGGACACTTACTATGGCTACACCTTC. V usage is TRBV19 and J usage is TRBJ1-2; perhaps TRBD1 as D (5 bases). Germline lookup yields CDR1 LNHDA and CDR2 SQIVND (reference sequence). CDR3 length equals 13 residues. V shed 10 bases and J shed 3 bases, with 15 bases lying between them.

This clonotype was found a few times. The CDR3 protein is CASMERAYEQYF. The CDR3 coding sequence is TGTGCCAGCATGGAGCGGGCCTACGAGCAGTACTTC. The chain carries TRBV28 and TRBJ2-7; D is possibly TRBD2 (6 bases). CDR3 length: 12 amino acids. Trimming took 7 bases from V and 2 from J, leaving 9 bases between them. The V gene's germline CDR1 is MDHEN and CDR2 SYDVKM. Together with reference TRBV28 and TRBJ2-7, the CDR3 gives the full variable domain: DVKVTQSSRYLVKRTGEKVFLECVQDMDHENMFWYRQDPGLGLRLIYFSYDVKMKEKGDIPEGYSVSREKKERFSLILESASTNQTSMYLCASMERAYEQYFGPGTRLTVT.

In its sample, this clonotype was seen many times. The rearrangement joins TRBV20-1 to TRBJ2-2, with 7 bases aligning to TRBD1. The CDR3 loop spans 13 amino acids. V gave up 6 bases and J gave up 7 bases; unmatched junction bases: 8. From germline, CDR1 is DFQATT and CDR2 SNEGSKA (reference sequence). The CDR3 sequence is CSARQGYGGELFF. The CDR3 bases are TGCAGTGCCCGACAGGGTTACGGCGGGGAGCTGTTTTTT.

This clonotype was recorded at least ten times. The V call is TRBV7-6, the J call TRBJ2-1, with TRBD2 identical over 9 bases. The CDR3 totals 15 residues. The germline gives CDR1 SGHVS, CDR2 FNYEAQ. V was clipped by 1 base and J by 3 bases; unmatched bases: 1. CDR3 residues: CASSLGTSDYNEQFF. The CDR3, as DNA: TGTGCCAGCAGCTTAGGGACTAGCGACTACAATGAGCAGTTCTTC.

This clonotype appeared many times. The V call is TRBV7-3, the J call TRBJ2-1; 7 nucleotides agree with TRBD1. The CDR3 spans 12 residues. The germline CDR1 and CDR2 sequences are SGHTA and FQGTGA. The V segment lost 3 bases and the J segment 12 bases; nucleotides outside the gene matches: 5. The CDR3 sequence: CASSLNRGRQFF. In nucleotides, the CDR3 is TGTGCCAGCAGCTTGAACAGGGGACGGCAGTTCTTC.

This clonotype was counted ten times or more. The V and J genes are TRBV28 and TRBJ1-4; no definite D call. Trimming removed 6 bases from V and 8 bases from J, with 10 bases in between. This CDR3 contains 12 residues. Per the germline V gene, CDR1 is MDHEN and CDR2 is SYDVKM. This chain's CDR3 is CASRPVGEKLFF. The CDR3 DNA follows: TGTGCCAGCAGACCGGTAGGCGAAAAACTGTTTTTT.

This clonotype was counted at least ten times. The genes are TRBV5-6 and TRBJ2-6; weak D call: TRBD1 (5 bases). The germline V gene encodes CDR1 SGHDT and CDR2 YYEEEE. The CDR3 extends over 17 amino acids. V shed 5 bases and J shed 1 base, with 16 bases lying between them. The CDR3 DNA reads as TGTGCCAGCAGTTCCTCGTGGACACGGTCTGGGGCCAACGTCCTGACTTTC. This gives the protein CASSSSWTRSGANVLTF. The whole variable domain, remainder taken from reference TRBV5-6 and TRBJ2-6, is DAGVTQSPTHLIKTRGQQVTLRCSPKSGHDTVSWYQQALGQGPQFIFQYYEEEERQRGNFPDRFSGHQFPNYSSELNVNALLLGDSALYLCASSSSWTRSGANVLTFGAGSRLTVL.

In its sample, this clonotype was seen many times. This chain connects TRBV6-5 to TRBJ2-5; D call uncertain. This CDR3 contains 15 residues. V was pared by 6 bases and J by 4 bases, with 18 bases between. In germline, CDR1 is MNHEY, CDR2 SVGAGI. In DNA, the CDR3 is TGTGCCAGCAGACCATCGGCGCTCGGAAGAGAGACCCAGTACTTC. It encodes CASRPSALGRETQYF.

Remarks on this clonotype: A single base separates this from a much larger clone, so it may be a read error. The chain joins TRBV12-3 or TRBV12-4 to TRBJ2-5, with 7 bases matching TRBD2. V trimming: 3 bases; J trimming: 5 bases; junction bases outside the gene matches: 9. The CDR3 contains 15 residues. The chain's CDR3 is CASSLPAGEAETQYF. CDR3 DNA: TGTGCCAGCAGTTTGCCGGCGGGAGAGGCGGAGACCCAGTACTTC.

This clonotype was counted many times. The gene calls are TRBV28 and TRBJ1-3; D is uncertain. V lost 6 bases and J lost 0, with 24 bases in between. The CDR3 sequence is 19 residues long. Germline assignment: CDR1 MDHEN and CDR2 SYDVKM. The CDR3 protein is CASRVYIPRTGSSGNTIYF. DNA of the CDR3: TGTGCCAGCAGAGTTTATATCCCCCGGACTGGAAGCTCTGGAAACACCATATATTTT.

There are many counts of this clonotype. V gene TRBV6-5 combines with J gene TRBJ2-1; 13 bases fit TRBD2. After removal of 5 bases from V and 9 bases from J, the junction contained 10 bases not matched to a gene. CDR1 and CDR2 (germline): MNHEY, SVGAGI. The CDR3 runs to 16 residues. Here the CDR3 DNA reads TGTGCCAGCAGTCAAAACGGACTAGCGGGAGCGGGTGAGCAGTTCTTC. Translated, it gives CASSQNGLAGAGEQFF.

This clonotype was observed at least ten times. V usage is TRBV10-1 and J usage is TRBJ1-1, with D perhaps TRBD1 (6 bases). V was trimmed by 4 bases and J by 2 bases, leaving 11 bases between them. The CDR3 is 14 amino acids. CDR1 and CDR2 (germline): WNHNN, SYGVQD (reference sequence). CDR3 sequence (DNA): TGCGCCAGCAGTGCGGGCAGGGGTAACACTGAAGCTTTCTTT. The encoded protein is CASSAGRGNTEAFF.

Many counts were recorded for this clonotype. This chain connects TRBV11-3 to TRBJ2-1; 7 nucleotides match TRBD2. This CDR3 is 15 amino acids long. The V gene end was trimmed by 5 bases and the J gene end by 5 bases; junction bases not matched to a gene: 9. In germline, CDR1 is SGHNT, CDR2 YENEEA. This chain's CDR3 is CASSPAGLADNEQFF. The CDR3 bases are TGTGCCAGCAGCCCAGCGGGCCTAGCGGACAATGAGCAGTTCTTC.

This clonotype was recorded many times. This sequence joins TRBV10-3 and TRBJ2-5, with 9 bases aligning to TRBD2. CDR1 is ENHRY, CDR2 SYGVKD, per germline. CDR3 size: 15 residues. V lost 8 bases, J lost 0 bases, and 7 bases stayed unmatched. CDR3 protein: CAIGIAGVNQETQYF. DNA for the CDR3: TGTGCCATCGGGATAGCGGGGGTGAACCAAGAGACCCAGTACTTC.

In its sample, this clonotype was seen many times. This chain joins TRBV29-1 and TRBJ1-4; 7 bases fit TRBD1. In germline, CDR1 is SQVTM, CDR2 ANQGSEA. There are 14 residues in the CDR3. Trimming at V came to 4 bases and at J to 4 bases, leaving 6 bases not matched to a gene. The CDR3 spells CSVGQGFGNEKLFF. The CDR3 DNA reads as TGCAGCGTTGGACAGGGCTTTGGTAATGAAAAACTGTTTTTT.

This clonotype has just a few counts. The chain recombines TRBV15 with TRBJ2-7; 9 nucleotides match TRBD1. CDR1 is LNHNV and CDR2 is YYDKDF in the germline V gene (reference sequence). V shed 4 bases and J 1 base; nucleotides not matched to a gene: 5. The length of the CDR3 is 15 residues. CDR3 sequence (DNA): TGTGCCACCAGCAAAGGGACAGGGACTTCCTACGAGCAGTACTTC. Translated: CATSKGTGTSYEQYF. Filled out from reference TRBV15 and TRBJ2-7, the complete variable domain reads DAMVIQNPRYQVTQFGKPVTLSCSQTLNHNVMYWYQQKSSQAPKLLFHYYDKDFNNEADTPDNFQSRRPNTSFCFLDIRSPGLGDTAMYLCATSKGTGTSYEQYFGPGTRLTVT.

In its sample, this clonotype was seen many times. The gene calls are TRBV21-1 and TRBJ1-5; the table's D gene call, TRBD1, was not cross checked with the DNA. TRBV21-1 is labeled a pseudogene. The CDR3 is 15 amino acids. CDR3: CASIDRAFSNQPQHF. The DNA for the CDR3 is TGTGCCAGCATTGACAGGGCTTTTAGCAATCAGCCCCAGCATTTT.

At least ten counts were recorded for this clonotype. The V and J genes are TRBV5-5 and TRBJ1-6; weak D call: TRBD1 (5 bases). This CDR3 is built from 16 residues. Per the germline V gene, CDR1 is SGHKS and CDR2 is YYEKEE (reference sequence). V was clipped by 7 bases and J by 0 bases, with 14 bases between them. The CDR3 loop is CASAGAVSSYNSPLHF. The CDR3 DNA reads TGTGCCAGCGCTGGGGCGGTGAGCTCCTATAATTCACCCCTCCACTTT.

Many counts were recorded for this clonotype. The chain combines TRBV7-2 with TRBJ1-6, with a weak D call TRBD1 (5 bases). CDR3 length equals 19 residues. V shed 2 bases and J shed 0 bases, with 17 bases lying between them. The germline gives CDR1 SGHTA, CDR2 FQGNSA. CDR3 sequence: CASSLSGGKSYSYNSPLHF. CDR3 coding DNA: TGTGCCAGCAGCTTAAGCGGGGGGAAGTCCTACTCCTATAATTCACCCCTCCACTTT.

This clonotype was seen repeatedly, ten times or more. This rearrangement joins TRBV6-6 to TRBJ1-1; no clear D gene. CDR1 and CDR2 from the germline V gene are MNHNY and SVGAGI (reference sequence). The CDR3 has 11 amino acids. V shed 0 bases and J shed 11 bases, with 7 bases lying between them. CDR3 region: CASSYSIGAFF. Written as DNA, the CDR3 is TGTGCCAGCAGTTACTCGATCGGCGCTTTCTTT.

In this sample, this clonotype turned up many times. The chain uses TRBV7-6 and TRBJ2-2, with 8 bases aligning to TRBD2. Losses at the gene ends were 4 bases for V and 1 base for J; bases not matched to a gene: 8. In germline, CDR1 is SGHVS, CDR2 FNYEAQ. The CDR3 length is 17 residues. CDR3 nucleotide sequence: TGTGCCAGCAGCTACCACCTTCGGGGGGGGAACACCGGGGAGCTGTTTTTT. Translation: CASSYHLRGGNTGELFF.